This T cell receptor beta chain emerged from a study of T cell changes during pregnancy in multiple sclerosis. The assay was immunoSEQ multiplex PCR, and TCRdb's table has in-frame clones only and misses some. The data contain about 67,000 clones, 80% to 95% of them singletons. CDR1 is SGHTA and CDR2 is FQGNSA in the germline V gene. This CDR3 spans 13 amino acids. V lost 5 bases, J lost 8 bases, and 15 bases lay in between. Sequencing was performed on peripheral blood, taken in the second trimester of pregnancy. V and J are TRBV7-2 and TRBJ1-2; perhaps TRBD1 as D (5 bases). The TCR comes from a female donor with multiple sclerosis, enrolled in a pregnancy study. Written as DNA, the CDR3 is TGTGCCAGCAGCCAGACCAGGGCGGAAGGCTACACCTTC. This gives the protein CASSQTRAEGYTF.